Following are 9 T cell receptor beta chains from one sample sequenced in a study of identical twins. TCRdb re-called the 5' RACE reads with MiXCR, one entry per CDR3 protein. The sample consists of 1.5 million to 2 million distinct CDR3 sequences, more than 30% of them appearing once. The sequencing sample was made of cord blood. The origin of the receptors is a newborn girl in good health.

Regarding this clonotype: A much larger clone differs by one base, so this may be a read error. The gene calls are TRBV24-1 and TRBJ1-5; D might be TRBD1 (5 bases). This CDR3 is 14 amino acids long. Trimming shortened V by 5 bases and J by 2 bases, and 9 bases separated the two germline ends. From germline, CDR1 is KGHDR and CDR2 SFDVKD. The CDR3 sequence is CATSGPRGNQPQHF. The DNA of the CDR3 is TGTGCCACCAGTGGTCCCAGGGGCAATCAGCCCCAGCATTTT.

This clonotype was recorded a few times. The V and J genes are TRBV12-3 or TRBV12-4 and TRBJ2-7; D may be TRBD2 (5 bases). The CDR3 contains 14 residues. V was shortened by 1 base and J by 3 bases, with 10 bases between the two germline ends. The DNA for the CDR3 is TGTGCCAGCAGTTTAGGTCCGGGATACTACGAGCAGTACTTC. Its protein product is CASSLGPGYYEQYF.

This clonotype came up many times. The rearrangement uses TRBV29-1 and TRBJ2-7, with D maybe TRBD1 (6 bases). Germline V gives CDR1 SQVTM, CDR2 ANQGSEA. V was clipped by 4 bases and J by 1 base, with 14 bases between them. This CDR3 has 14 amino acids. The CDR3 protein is CSVAQGMGSYEQYF. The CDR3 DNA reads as TGCAGCGTTGCGCAGGGGATGGGTTCCTACGAGCAGTACTTC.

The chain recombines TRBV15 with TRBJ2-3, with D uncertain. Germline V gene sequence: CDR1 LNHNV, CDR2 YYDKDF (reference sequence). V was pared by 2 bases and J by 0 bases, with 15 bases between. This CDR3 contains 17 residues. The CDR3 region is CATSRRNGPLSTDTQYF. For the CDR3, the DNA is TGTGCCACCAGCAGACGCAACGGTCCACTTAGCACAGATACGCAGTATTTT.

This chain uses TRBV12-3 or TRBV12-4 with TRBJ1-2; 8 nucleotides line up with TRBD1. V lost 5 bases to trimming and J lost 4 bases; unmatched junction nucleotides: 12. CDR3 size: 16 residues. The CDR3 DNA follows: TGTGCCAGCAGTCCGCGGGGGACAGGCTCCCCCTATGGCTACACCTTC. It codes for CASSPRGTGSPYGYTF.

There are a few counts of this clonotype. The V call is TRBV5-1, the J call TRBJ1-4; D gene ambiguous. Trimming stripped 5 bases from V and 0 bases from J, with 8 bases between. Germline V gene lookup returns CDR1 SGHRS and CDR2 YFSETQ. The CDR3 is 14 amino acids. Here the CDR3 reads CASSGSTTNEKLFF. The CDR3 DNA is TGCGCCAGCAGTGGATCCACAACTAATGAAAAACTGTTTTTT.

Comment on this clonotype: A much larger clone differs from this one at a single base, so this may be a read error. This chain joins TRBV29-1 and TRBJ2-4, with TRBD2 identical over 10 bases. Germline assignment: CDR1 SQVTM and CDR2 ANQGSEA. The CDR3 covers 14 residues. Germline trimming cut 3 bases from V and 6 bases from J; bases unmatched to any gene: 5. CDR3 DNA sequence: TGCAGCGTTGAGGACAGCGGGAGGGGAAACATTCAGTACTTC. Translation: CSVEDSGRGNIQYF. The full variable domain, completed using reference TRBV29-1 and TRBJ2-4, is SAVISQKPSRDICQRGTSLTIQCQVDSQVTMMFWYRQQPGQSLTLIATANQGSEATYESGFVIDKFPISRPNLTFSTLTVSNMSPEDSSIYLCSVEDSGRGNIQYFGAGTRLSVL.

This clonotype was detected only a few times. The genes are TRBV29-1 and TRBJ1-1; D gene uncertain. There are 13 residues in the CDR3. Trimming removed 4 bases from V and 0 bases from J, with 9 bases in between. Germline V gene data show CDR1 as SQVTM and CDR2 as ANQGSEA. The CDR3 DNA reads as TGCAGCGTTGGGGCACAGATGAACACTGAAGCTTTCTTT. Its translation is CSVGAQMNTEAFF.

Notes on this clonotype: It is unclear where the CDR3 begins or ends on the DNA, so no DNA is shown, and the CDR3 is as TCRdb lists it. The CDR3 sequence: CSARVWRGNTGELFF. The V and J genes are TRBV20-1 and TRBJ2-2. Including both end residues, the CDR3 is 15 amino acids long. Germline V gives CDR1 DFQATT, CDR2 SNEGSKA (reference sequence).